The clone carrying this T cell receptor (beta chain) was observed a few times. The antigen is undetermined. The data belong to a study of T cells after yellow fever vaccination. Findings of the study overall: Researchers report a weaker secondary response that nonetheless peaked faster, day 5 versus 15. Most clones from primary vaccination were detected again post-booster (roughly 96% CD4, 88% CD8).

The CDR3 runs to 15 residues. CDR1 and CDR2 from the germline V gene are MNHNS and SASEGT. Trimming pared 6 bases from V and 2 bases from J, leaving 17 bases between. Generation of TCR cDNA used 5'RACE template switching (which added a universal primer site and UMIs). TCRdb reanalysed the 5' RACE reads using MiXCR and keeps one entry per CDR3 protein. The sample includes some 560,000 distinct CDR3 sequences, over 15% of them seen just once. The chain recombines TRBV6-1 with TRBJ2-7, with D possibly being TRBD1 or TRBD2 (5 bases each). The sample in question was PBMCs, obtained 15 days after the yellow fever booster vaccination. The receptor was isolated from a man aged 25 to 45 who received the YFV17D yellow fever vaccine. Written as DNA, the CDR3 is TGTGCCAGCAGATTGGACGGGACCGGGACCTACGAGCAGTACTTC. Translated: CASRLDGTGTYEQYF.